This T cell receptor beta chain was documented in a study of CD8 T cells in ankylosing spondylitis. Overall study results and limits: Seemingly distinctive of ankylosing spondylitis blood was a TCR beta motif formed by eight highly homologous variants.

This CDR3 has 14 residues. The ends lost 6 bases at V and 3 bases at J; junction bases unmatched: 4. As for this clonotype: Its specificity is not known.

TCR beta libraries were made by quantitative 5'-RACE with molecular barcodes. TCRdb reanalysed the 5' RACE reads using MiXCR and keeps one entry per CDR3 protein. The table lists a few hundred thousand distinct CDR3 sequences, around 20% of them singletons. The sample taken for sequencing was blood, either unsorted or a sorted T cell fraction (not recorded which). The clonotype originates from a male donor with ankylosing spondylitis. V gene TRBV12-3 or TRBV12-4 combines with J gene TRBJ2-3, with 9 bases identical to TRBD1. The CDR3 region is CASSWGQGTDTQYF. Here the CDR3 DNA reads TGTGCCAGCAGCTGGGGACAGGGAACAGATACGCAGTATTTT.